This T cell receptor (beta chain) was sequenced in a study of glioma-infiltrating T cells. TCR alpha and beta CDR3 regions were amplified from RNA using iRepertoire nested multiplex PCR. Tissue mRNA or PBMC total RNA, 100-400 ng, went into one-step reverse transcription and amplification. MiXCR was run by TCRdb on the multiplex PCR reads, yielding one entry per CDR3 protein. The sample carries roughly 42,000 distinct CDR3 sequences, around 20% recorded once. Findings and caveats of the study: Gliomas, especially low-grade, showed above-expected tissue-blood divergence; non-neoplastic patients showed below. Very few CDR3 sequences were shared between tissue and blood.

Trimming cost V 1 base and J 2 bases; bases outside gene matches: 13. The CDR3 covers 17 residues. Looked up from germline, CDR1 is DFQATT and CDR2 is SNEGSKA (reference sequence). The sample holds many counts of this clonotype. Its antigen is still unknown. The V gene is TRBV20-1, the J gene TRBJ2-7; TRBD1 aligns across 8 bases. The TCR comes from a human donor with low-grade glioma or glioblastoma, undergoing nonglioma brain surgery, or in good health (not recorded which). Sequencing used glioma tissue, nonneoplastic brain tissue, or PBMCs (not recorded which). The CDR3 sequence: CSARGLGFGTGPYEQYF. The CDR3 DNA reads TGCAGTGCTAGAGGCTTGGGATTTGGGACAGGCCCCTACGAGCAGTACTTC.